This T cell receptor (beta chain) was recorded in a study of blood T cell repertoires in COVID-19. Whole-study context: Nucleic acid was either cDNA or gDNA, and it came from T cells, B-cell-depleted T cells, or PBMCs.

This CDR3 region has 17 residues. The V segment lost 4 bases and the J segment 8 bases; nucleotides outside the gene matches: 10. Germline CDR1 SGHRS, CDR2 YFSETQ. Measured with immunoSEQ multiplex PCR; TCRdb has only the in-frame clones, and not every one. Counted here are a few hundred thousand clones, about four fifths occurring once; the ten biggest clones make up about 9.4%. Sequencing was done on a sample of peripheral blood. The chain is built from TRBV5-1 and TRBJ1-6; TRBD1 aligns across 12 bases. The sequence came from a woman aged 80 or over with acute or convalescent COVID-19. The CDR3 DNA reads TGCGCCAGCAGCCCCACCGTCGGGACAGGGGGCGATTCACCCCTCCACTTT. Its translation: CASSPTVGTGGDSPLHF.